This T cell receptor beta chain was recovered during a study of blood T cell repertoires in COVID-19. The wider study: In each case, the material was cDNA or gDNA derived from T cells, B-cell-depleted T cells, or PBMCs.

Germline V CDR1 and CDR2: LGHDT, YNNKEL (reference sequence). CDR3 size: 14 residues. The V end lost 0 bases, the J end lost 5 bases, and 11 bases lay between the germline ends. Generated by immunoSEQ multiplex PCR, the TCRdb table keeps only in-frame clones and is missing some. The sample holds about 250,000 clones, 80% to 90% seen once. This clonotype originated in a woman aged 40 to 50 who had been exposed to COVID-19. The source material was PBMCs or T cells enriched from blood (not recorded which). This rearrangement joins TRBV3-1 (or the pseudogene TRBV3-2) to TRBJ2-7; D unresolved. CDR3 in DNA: TGTGCCAGCAGCCAAGAGTTGAAAAGAGACGAGCAGTACTTC. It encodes CASSQELKRDEQYF.